A single sample is the source of the 25 T cell receptor beta chains below, sequenced in a study of Ad26.COV2.S vaccination and SARS-CoV-2 variants. Assay used: immunoSEQ multiplex PCR; TCRdb lists only in-frame clones, some missing. The data contain about 350,000 clones, around 89% of them singletons. As to treatment: around 19 received Ad26.COV2.S at low or high dose, single or two shots; roughly 5 received placebo; per-sample allocation not given. Sampling occurred on day 63 after the first vaccine or placebo injection. The material was peripheral blood, obtained in a trial of Ad26.COV2.S vaccine versus placebo. The receptors shown here come from a person aged 18 to 65 who received the Ad26.COV2.S COVID-19 vaccine or a placebo.

This clone was counted a single time. This chain uses TRBV10-3 with TRBJ1-4; D is unclear. Germline assignment: CDR1 ENHRY and CDR2 SYGVKD. The length of the CDR3 is 14 residues. CDR3 nucleotide sequence: TGTGTCCGCCGGCTCACGGCCCCGGGTGAAAAACTGTTTTTT. This gives the protein CVRRLTAPGEKLFF.

DNA for the CDR3: TGCGCCACCAGTAGGGATATACGAGCCGAGCAGTACTTC. Encoded protein: CATSRDIRAEQYF. The gene calls are TRBV5-1 and TRBJ2-7; D is unclear. Germline CDR1 SGHRS, CDR2 YFSETQ. V was clipped by 9 bases and J by 6 bases, with 19 bases between them. This CDR3 has 13 residues. The entire variable domain, with the rest obtained from reference TRBV5-1 and TRBJ2-7, is as follows: KAGVTQTPRYLIKTRGQQVTLSCSPISGHRSVSWYQQTPGQGLQFLFEYFSETQRNKGNFPGRFSGRQFSNSRSEMNVSTLELGDSALYLCATSRDIRAEQYFGPGTRLTVT.

The chain carries TRBV6-5 and TRBJ2-1, with D perhaps matching TRBD2 (6 bases). The germline V gene has CDR1 MNHEY and CDR2 SVGAGI. The CDR3 has 15 residues. The germline V and J ends were trimmed by 6 bases and 2 bases, with 14 bases remaining between them. CDR3 residues: CASRGRGVTYNEQFF. The CDR3, as DNA: TGTGCCAGCAGGGGTCGCGGGGTAACCTACAATGAGCAGTTCTTC.

V gene TRBV2 combines with J gene TRBJ1-1, with a weak D call TRBD1 (5 bases). The CDR3 totals 14 residues. Germline V gives CDR1 SNHLY, CDR2 FYNNEI. The germline V and J ends were trimmed by 4 bases and 4 bases, with 13 bases remaining between them. This chain's CDR3 is CASSALSGATEAFF. The CDR3, as DNA: TGTGCCAGCAGTGCCCTTAGTGGGGCCACTGAAGCTTTCTTT.

This clone was seen a single time. The chain uses TRBV4-1 and TRBJ1-2; D may be TRBD1 (5 bases). V was clipped by 2 bases and J by 1 base, with 11 bases between them. Germline V gives CDR1 MGHRA, CDR2 YSYEKL. The CDR3 is 15 residues long. The CDR3 sequence: CASSQLPGGNYGYTF. CDR3 DNA: TGCGCCAGCAGCCAACTTCCGGGGGGTAACTATGGCTACACCTTC.

The chain recombines TRBV28 with TRBJ2-3; TRBD1 matches at 7 bases. This CDR3 contains 14 residues. V lost 4 bases to trimming and J lost 4 bases; unmatched junction nucleotides: 5. Germline CDR1 MDHEN, CDR2 SYDVKM. This chain's CDR3 is CASSSADRADTQYF. DNA for the CDR3: TGTGCCAGCAGTTCTGCTGACAGGGCAGATACGCAGTATTTT. The full variable domain, completed using reference TRBV28 and TRBJ2-3, is DVKVTQSSRYLVKRTGEKVFLECVQDMDHENMFWYRQDPGLGLRLIYFSYDVKMKEKGDIPEGYSVSREKKERFSLILESASTNQTSMYLCASSSADRADTQYFGPGTRLTVL.

The CDR3 region has the DNA TGTGCCAGCTCACCGGCTGCCGGACATGACACTGAAGCTTTCTTT. It translates to CASSPAAGHDTEAFF. This chain joins TRBV18 and TRBJ1-1, with D maybe TRBD1 (5 bases). The germline gives CDR1 KGHSH, CDR2 LQKENI. V was shortened by 3 bases and J by 3 bases, with 14 bases between the two germline ends. CDR3 length: 15 amino acids.

The chain recombines TRBV28 with TRBJ1-1; D unresolved. This CDR3 region has 15 residues. Germline V gene data show CDR1 as MDHEN and CDR2 as SYDVKM. Trimming took 2 bases from V and 1 from J, leaving 11 bases between them. The CDR3 DNA sequence: TGTGCCAGCAGTTTAATGTCAGGCGGGAACACTGAAGCTTTCTTT. This sequence encodes CASSLMSGGNTEAFF.

The chain carries TRBV2 and TRBJ1-5; the D gene is possibly TRBD1 (6 bases). The CDR3 spans 18 residues. Germline CDR1 and CDR2: SNHLY and FYNNEI. Trimming shortened V by 5 bases and J by 2 bases, and 22 bases separated the two germline ends. CDR3 sequence: CASSPTAGGGVGNQPQHF. CDR3 in DNA: TGTGCCAGCAGTCCGACGGCTGGAGGGGGGGTGGGCAATCAGCCCCAGCATTTT.

The V call is TRBV2, the J call TRBJ2-6; 7 nucleotides align to TRBD1. J was trimmed by 1 base and V by 4 bases; bases with no gene match: 7. The CDR3 runs to 17 residues. Germline V gives CDR1 SNHLY, CDR2 FYNNEI. The CDR3 reads CASSGTLQGSGANVLTF. CDR3 DNA sequence: TGTGCCAGCAGTGGGACCCTACAGGGGTCTGGGGCCAACGTCCTGACTTTC.

The J gene is TRBJ1-1, the V gene TRBV28, with TRBD1 matching 7 bases. Per germline, CDR1 MDHEN and CDR2 SYDVKM. V was clipped by 6 bases and J by 4 bases; unmatched bases: 8. The CDR3 has 14 amino acids. CDR3 nucleotide sequence: TGTGCCAGCAGCATTGACAGGGTTGGCACTGAAGCTTTCTTT. It yields the protein CASSIDRVGTEAFF. The full variable domain, rest sourced from reference TRBV28 and TRBJ1-1, is DVKVTQSSRYLVKRTGEKVFLECVQDMDHENMFWYRQDPGLGLRLIYFSYDVKMKEKGDIPEGYSVSREKKERFSLILESASTNQTSMYLCASSIDRVGTEAFFGQGTRLTVV.

This sequence joins TRBV29-1 and TRBJ1-2; 10 positions match TRBD1. The CDR3 extends over 16 amino acids. Germline V gives CDR1 SQVTM, CDR2 ANQGSEA. J gave up 2 bases and V 3 bases, and 9 bases lay outside the gene matches. The CDR3 region has the DNA TGCAGCGTTGAGTGGATGGAGGGACAGGGGAACTATGGCTACACCTTC. This translates into CSVEWMEGQGNYGYTF.

V usage is TRBV18 and J usage is TRBJ2-1; perhaps TRBD1 as D (6 bases). This CDR3 has 16 residues. Trimming pared 1 base from V and 4 bases from J, leaving 14 bases between. The germline CDR1 and CDR2 sequences are KGHSH and LQKENI. Here the CDR3 reads CASSPRKTGAYNEQFF. The CDR3 coding sequence is TGTGCCAGCTCACCACGTAAGACAGGTGCTTACAATGAGCAGTTCTTC.

This chain uses TRBV5-8 with TRBJ1-1, with unresolved D. The CDR3 spans 13 residues. Germline V gene data show CDR1 as SGHTS and CDR2 as YDEGEE. The V end lost 2 bases, the J end lost 5 bases, and 10 bases lay between the germline ends. The CDR3 loop reads CASSFSGRTEAFF. CDR3 DNA: TGTGCCAGCAGCTTCTCGGGAAGGACTGAAGCTTTCTTT.

The rearrangement joins TRBV6-4 to TRBJ1-1; 9 nucleotides align to TRBD1. The junction had 1 base not matched to a gene; V was cut back by 6 bases and J by 5 bases. The CDR3 is made up of 12 amino acids. The germline CDR1 and CDR2 sequences are MRHNA and SNTAGT. CDR3 region: CASRQGATEAFF. The CDR3 DNA reads TGTGCCAGCAGACAGGGGGCTACTGAAGCTTTCTTT.

The CDR3 nucleotides are TGTGCCAGCAGCGCCCGCCAGGTCGGGGCCTACAATGAGCAGTTCTTC. Encoded protein: CASSARQVGAYNEQFF. The chain carries TRBV9 and TRBJ2-1; maybe TRBD2 (5 bases). The ends were cut back, 3 bases at V and 2 bases at J, with 15 bases in the middle. The CDR3 totals 16 residues. Germline CDR1 is SGDLS and CDR2 is YYNGEE. Variable domain in full (rest from reference TRBV9 and TRBJ2-1): DSGVTQTPKHLITATGQRVTLRCSPRSGDLSVYWYQQSLDQGLQFLIQYYNGEERAKGNILERFSAQQFPDLHSELNLSSLELGDSALYFCASSARQVGAYNEQFFGPGTRLTVL.

V is TRBV6-5 and J is TRBJ1-1, with 7 bases that match TRBD1. Trimming took 8 bases from V and 5 from J; bases not matched to a gene: 11. The germline V gene encodes CDR1 MNHEY and CDR2 SVGAGI. The CDR3 is made up of 14 amino acids. This CDR3 is CASAREGAWTEAFF. DNA for the CDR3: TGTGCCAGCGCGAGGGAGGGGGCTTGGACTGAAGCTTTCTTT.

The V and J genes are TRBV4-2 and TRBJ2-7; 11 bases fit TRBD2. V dropped 0 bases and J dropped 2; count of bases not matched to a gene: 9. The CDR3 runs 18 residues. Per the germline V gene, CDR1 is LGHNA and CDR2 is YNFKEQ. The CDR3 DNA reads TGTGCCAGCAGCCAAGACGCCACTAGCGGGGGCACCCCCTACGAGCAGTACTTC. It encodes CASSQDATSGGTPYEQYF.

The chain joins TRBV5-1 to TRBJ2-1, with 11 bases matching TRBD2. The V gene's germline CDR1 is SGHRS and CDR2 YFSETQ. The J segment lost 0 bases and the V segment lost 5 bases, leaving 7 bases of the junction unmatched. This CDR3 is built from 17 residues. In DNA form, the CDR3 reads TGCGCCAGCAGGATAGCGGGAGGGCCGAGCTCCTACAATGAGCAGTTCTTC. Translating gives CASRIAGGPSSYNEQFF.

The gene calls are TRBV9 and TRBJ1-1; D is ambiguous. The CDR3 consists of 15 residues. Germline CDR1 is SGDLS and CDR2 is YYNGEE. Trimming left V 0 bases short and J 1 base short, with 10 bases between. This CDR3 is CASSVVETRNTEAFF. The CDR3 nucleotides are TGTGCCAGCAGCGTAGTTGAGACAAGGAACACTGAAGCTTTCTTT.

Of note for this clone: This specimen includes other DNA sequences encoding the same CDR3. This chain uses TRBV6-1 with TRBJ2-2; TRBD1 might be the D (5 bases). Germline CDR1 reads MNHNS; CDR2 reads SASEGT. Trimming removed 3 bases from V and 1 base from J, with 18 bases in between. The CDR3 extends over 18 amino acids. CDR3 in DNA: TGTGCCAGCAGTGAGGCGTTGTCAGGGATAGGGAACACCGGGGAGCTGTTTTTT. As protein: CASSEALSGIGNTGELFF.

V usage is TRBV28 and J usage is TRBJ2-7; 9 nucleotides agree with TRBD1. Per germline, CDR1 MDHEN and CDR2 SYDVKM. The CDR3 has 15 amino acids. Trimming took 9 bases from V and 4 from J; bases not matched to a gene: 13. This CDR3 reads CASSVSGTGLYEQYF. DNA for the CDR3: TGTGCCAGTTCGGTATCCGGGACAGGGCTATACGAGCAGTACTTC.

V usage is TRBV7-2 and J usage is TRBJ1-1; 7 bases align to TRBD1. The V gene's germline CDR1 is SGHTA and CDR2 FQGNSA. The CDR3 runs to 15 residues. Germline trimming cut 2 bases from V and 1 base from J; bases unmatched to any gene: 4. CDR3 coding DNA: TGTGCCAGCAGCTTACCACAGGGGAGGAACACTGAAGCTTTCTTT. It translates to CASSLPQGRNTEAFF.

This chain links TRBV2 with TRBJ2-5; D may be TRBD1 (6 bases). Trimming stripped 7 bases from V and 2 bases from J, with 14 bases between. From germline, CDR1 is SNHLY and CDR2 FYNNEI. CDR3 length: 14 residues. The CDR3 coding sequence is TGTGCCAGCATCCTCCCGGGACAACAAGAGACCCAGTACTTC. Residues: CASILPGQQETQYF.

A few counts support this clone. The rearrangement uses TRBV5-5 and TRBJ1-1; D is perhaps TRBD1 (5 bases). CDR3 length: 13 amino acids. Trimming left V 2 bases short and J 5 bases short, with 10 bases between. Germline CDR1 reads SGHKS; CDR2 reads YYEKEE (reference sequence). In DNA form, the CDR3 reads TGTGCCAGCAGCTTAGAACGGGGGACTGAAGCTTTCTTT. It is translated as CASSLERGTEAFF. Drawing the rest from reference TRBV5-5 and TRBJ1-1, the complete variable domain is DAGVTQSPTHLIKTRGQQVTLRCSPISGHKSVSWYQQVLGQGPQFIFQYYEKEERGRGNFPDRFSARQFPNYSSELNVNALLLGDSALYLCASSLERGTEAFFGQGTRLTVV.